This T cell receptor beta chain was identified in a study of CD8+CD57+ T cells in acquired aplastic anemia. Whole-study findings and limits: Patients and controls had in common 25 to 30 CD8+ CDR3 sequences.

V was pared by 4 bases and J by 0 bases, with 5 bases between. The CDR3 sequence is 13 residues long. Per the germline V gene, CDR1 is SGHNT and CDR2 is YYREEE (reference sequence). Profiling of TCR beta VDJ combinations and CDR3 sequences used genomic DNA as template. Each CDR3 protein is one row after TCRdb ran MiXCR on the reads. This sample has a few hundred thousand distinct CDR3 sequences, with 56% found just once. Worth noting for this clonotype: Its specificity is not known.

Patients chosen for sequencing had shown CD8+CD57+ cell expansion by flow cytometry. Receipt of therapy had not occurred in any patient by the time of blood sampling. The sample comprised sorted CD4+, CD8+, or CD8+CD57+ T cells (not recorded which) from PBMCs. The V gene is TRBV5-4, the J gene TRBJ2-1; D not resolved. The sequence derives from a human donor with aplastic anemia. CDR3: CASSPFSYNEQFF. Written as DNA, the CDR3 is TGTGCCAGCAGCCCTTTCTCCTACAATGAGCAGTTCTTC.